This T cell receptor (beta chain) was sequenced in a study of CD8 T cells in ankylosing spondylitis. This clonotype was counted between two and nine times. What it binds is unknown. Study-wide points: As for the disease-linked clones, they showed a CD8+ phenotype and occurred at relatively low frequencies in peripheral blood. What seemed typical of ankylosing spondylitis blood was a TCR beta motif built from several highly homologous variants. From matched ankylosing spondylitis synovial fluid, disease-linked clones were reportedly recovered at significantly enriched levels.

MiXCR, run by TCRdb on the 5' RACE reads, gives a single entry per CDR3 protein. The sample holds about 420,000 distinct CDR3 sequences, 20% to 25% seen once. The receptor's source is a male donor with ankylosing spondylitis. The sequenced sample consisted of blood, either unsorted or a sorted T cell fraction (not recorded which).

The CDR3 region has the DNA TGTGCCAGCAGCTACCCCCGGTGGAGGGGGAATGAAGAGACCCAGTACTTC. It codes for CASSYPRWRGNEETQYF. V usage is TRBV7-9 and J usage is TRBJ2-5; D possibly uses TRBD1 or TRBD2 (6 bases each). V was pared by 4 bases and J by 3 bases, with 21 bases between. The CDR3 length is 17 residues. Germline CDR1 and CDR2: SEHNR and FQNEAQ (reference sequence).